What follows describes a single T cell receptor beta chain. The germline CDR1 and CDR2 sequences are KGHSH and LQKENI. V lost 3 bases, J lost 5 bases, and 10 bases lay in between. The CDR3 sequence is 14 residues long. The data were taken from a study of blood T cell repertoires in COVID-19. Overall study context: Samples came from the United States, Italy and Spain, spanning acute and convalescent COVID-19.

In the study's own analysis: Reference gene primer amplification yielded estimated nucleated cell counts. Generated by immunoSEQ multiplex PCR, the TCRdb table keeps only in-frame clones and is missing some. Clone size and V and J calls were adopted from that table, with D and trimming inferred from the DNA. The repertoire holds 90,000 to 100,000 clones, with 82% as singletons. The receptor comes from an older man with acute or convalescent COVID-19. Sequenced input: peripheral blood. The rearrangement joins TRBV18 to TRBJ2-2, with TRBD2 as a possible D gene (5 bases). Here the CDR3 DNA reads TGTGCCAGCTCACCCGACTACTCTACCGGGGAGCTGTTTTTT. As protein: CASSPDYSTGELFF.